This T cell receptor beta chain originates from a study of persistence of HIV-infected CD4 T cells. Overall study context: The sample holds CD4+ T cells responsive to CMV or HIV-1 Gag. Study-wide points: CMV- and Gag-responding cells had lower TCRbeta richness than CD3/CD28-responding cells.

This was the immunoSEQ version 4 assay in survey mode. Produced via immunoSEQ multiplex PCR; TCRdb's table is partial and in-frame only. The sample includes 35,000 or so clones, about 83% seen only once; the top ten take 5% to 6.5%. This clone was counted only a few times. Its specificity is unknown. The ends were cut back, 3 bases at V and 6 bases at J, with 8 bases in the middle. The CDR3 is 13 amino acids. Per germline, CDR1 MNHEY and CDR2 SMNVEV (reference sequence). Cells were stimulated with overlapping HIV-1 Gag 15-mer peptides. Memory cells lacking CD40L and CD69 with high CD45RO were sorted. Plasma HIV-1 RNA stayed below 50 copies/mL for at least 4 years.

The sample in question was cultured CD4+ T cells from PBMCs, obtained from a patient who received antiretroviral therapy. The receptor was derived from an adult with HIV. The donor label of this sample is uncertain. The chain has TRBV27 and TRBJ1-4; a weak D match, TRBD1 (5 bases). The CDR3 DNA reads as TGTGCCAGCAGTTTGTTCAGGGATGAAAAACTGTTTTTT. This translates into CASSLFRDEKLFF.